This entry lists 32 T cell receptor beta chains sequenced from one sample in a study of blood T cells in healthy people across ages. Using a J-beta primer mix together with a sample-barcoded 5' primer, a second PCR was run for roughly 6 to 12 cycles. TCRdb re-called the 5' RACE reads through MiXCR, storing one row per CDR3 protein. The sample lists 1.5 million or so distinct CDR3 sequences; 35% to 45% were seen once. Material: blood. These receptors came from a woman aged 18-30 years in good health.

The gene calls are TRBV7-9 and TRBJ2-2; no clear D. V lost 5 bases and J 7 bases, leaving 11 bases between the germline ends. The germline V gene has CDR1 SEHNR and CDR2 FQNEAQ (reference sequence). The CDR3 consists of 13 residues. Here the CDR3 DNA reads TGTGCCAGCAGCCCCAGCGCGCTCGGGGAGCTGTTTTTT. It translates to CASSPSALGELFF.

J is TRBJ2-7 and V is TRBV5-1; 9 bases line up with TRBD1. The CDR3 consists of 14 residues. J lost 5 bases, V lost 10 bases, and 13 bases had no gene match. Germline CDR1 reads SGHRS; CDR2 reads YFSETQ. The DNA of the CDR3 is TGCGCCCTTTTTACAGGGGGCAAAGACCACGAGCAGTACTTC. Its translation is CALFTGGKDHEQYF.

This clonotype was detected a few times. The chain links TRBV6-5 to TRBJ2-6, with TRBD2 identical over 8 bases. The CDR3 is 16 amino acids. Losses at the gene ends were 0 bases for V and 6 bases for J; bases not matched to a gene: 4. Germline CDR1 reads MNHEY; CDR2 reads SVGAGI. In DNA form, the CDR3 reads TGTGCCAGCAGTTACTCGAGGGGACTAGAGGCCAACGTCCTGACTTTC. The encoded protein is CASSYSRGLEANVLTF.

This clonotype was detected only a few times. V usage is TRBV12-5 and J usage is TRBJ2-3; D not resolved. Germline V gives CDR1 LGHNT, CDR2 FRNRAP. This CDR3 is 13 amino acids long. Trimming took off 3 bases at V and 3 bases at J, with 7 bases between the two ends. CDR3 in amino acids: CASGFPLTDTQYF. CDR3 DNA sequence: TGTGCTAGTGGTTTCCCCTTGACAGATACGCAGTATTTT.

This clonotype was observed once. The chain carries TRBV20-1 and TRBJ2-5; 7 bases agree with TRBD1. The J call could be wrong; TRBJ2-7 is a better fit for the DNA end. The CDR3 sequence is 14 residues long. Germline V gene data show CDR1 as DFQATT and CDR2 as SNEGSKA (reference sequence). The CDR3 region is CSASSLRQGSEQYF. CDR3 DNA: TGCAGTGCTAGCTCCCTAAGACAGGGCTCCGAGCAGTACTTC.

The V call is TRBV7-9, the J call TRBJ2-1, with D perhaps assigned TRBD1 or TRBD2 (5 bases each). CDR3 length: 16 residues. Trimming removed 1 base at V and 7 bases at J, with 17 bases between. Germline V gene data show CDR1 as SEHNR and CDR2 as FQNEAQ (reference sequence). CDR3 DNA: TGTGCCAGCAGCTTAGGAGGGACCTACTTCGGGAATGAGCAGTTCTTC. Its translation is CASSLGGTYFGNEQFF.

CDR3 amino acids: CASSQELGVNYGYTF. DNA for the CDR3: TGCGCCAGCAGCCAAGAATTGGGAGTCAACTATGGCTACACCTTC. The chain links TRBV4-1 to TRBJ1-2, with D unresolved. The germline CDR1 and CDR2 sequences are MGHRA and YSYEKL. The CDR3 runs 15 residues. V lost 0 bases and J lost 2, with 10 bases in between.

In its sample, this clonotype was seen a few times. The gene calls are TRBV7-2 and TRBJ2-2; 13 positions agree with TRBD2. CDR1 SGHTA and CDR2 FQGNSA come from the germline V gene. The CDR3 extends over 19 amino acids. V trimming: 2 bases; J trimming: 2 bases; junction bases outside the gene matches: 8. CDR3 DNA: TGTGCCAGCAGCTTAAGGGGACTAGCGGGGCCCCCTAACACCGGGGAGCTGTTTTTT. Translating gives CASSLRGLAGPPNTGELFF.

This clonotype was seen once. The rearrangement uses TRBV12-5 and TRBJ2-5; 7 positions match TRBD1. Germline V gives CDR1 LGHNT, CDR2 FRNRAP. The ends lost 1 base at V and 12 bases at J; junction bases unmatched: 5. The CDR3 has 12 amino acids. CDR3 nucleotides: TGTGCTAGTGGTTTGGGCACAGGGGTTAAGTACTTC. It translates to CASGLGTGVKYF.

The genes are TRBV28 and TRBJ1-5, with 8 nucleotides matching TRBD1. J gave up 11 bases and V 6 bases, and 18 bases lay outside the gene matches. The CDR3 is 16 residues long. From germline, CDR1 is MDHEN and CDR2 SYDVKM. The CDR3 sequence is CASSLFSGTGSVAQHF. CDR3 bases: TGTGCCAGCAGCCTTTTTTCAGGGACAGGTTCCGTAGCCCAGCATTTT. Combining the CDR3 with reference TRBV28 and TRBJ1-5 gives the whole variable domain DVKVTQSSRYLVKRTGEKVFLECVQDMDHENMFWYRQDPGLGLRLIYFSYDVKMKEKGDIPEGYSVSREKKERFSLILESASTNQTSMYLCASSLFSGTGSVAQHFGDGTRLSIL.

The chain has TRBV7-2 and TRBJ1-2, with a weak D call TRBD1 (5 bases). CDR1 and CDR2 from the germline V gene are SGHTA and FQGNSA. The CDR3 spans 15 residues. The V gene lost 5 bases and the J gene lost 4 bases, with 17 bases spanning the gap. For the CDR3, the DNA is TGTGCCAGCAGCCCCCAGGGTTTTACTGCCTATGGCTACACCTTC. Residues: CASSPQGFTAYGYTF.

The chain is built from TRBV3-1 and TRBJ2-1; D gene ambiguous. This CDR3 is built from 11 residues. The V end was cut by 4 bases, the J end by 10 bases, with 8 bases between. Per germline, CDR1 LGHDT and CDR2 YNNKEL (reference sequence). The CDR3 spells CASSRVEEQFF. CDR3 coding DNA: TGTGCCAGCAGCCGGGTCGAGGAGCAGTTCTTC.

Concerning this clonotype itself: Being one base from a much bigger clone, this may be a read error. Here the CDR3 DNA reads TGTGCCAGCAGCCCAGTGGGTCAGGCACTAAATGGCTACACCTTC. This codes for CASSPVGQALNGYTF. V is TRBV7-2 and J is TRBJ1-2; D gene uncertain. The CDR3 has 15 residues. V was pared by 5 bases and J by 6 bases, with 19 bases between. CDR1 SGHTA and CDR2 FQGNSA come from the germline V gene.

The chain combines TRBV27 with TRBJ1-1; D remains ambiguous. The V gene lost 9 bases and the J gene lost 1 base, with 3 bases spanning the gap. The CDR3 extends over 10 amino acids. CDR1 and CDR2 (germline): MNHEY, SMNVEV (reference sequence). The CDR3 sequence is CARTNTEAFF. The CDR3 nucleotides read TGTGCCAGAACGAACACTGAAGCTTTCTTT.

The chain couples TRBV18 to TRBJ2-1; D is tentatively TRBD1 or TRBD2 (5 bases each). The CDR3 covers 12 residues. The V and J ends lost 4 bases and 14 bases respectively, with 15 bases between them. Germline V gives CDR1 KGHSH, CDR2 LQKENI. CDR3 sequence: CASSLLTGGKFF. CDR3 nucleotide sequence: TGTGCCAGCTCACTCTTAACAGGAGGCAAGTTCTTC.

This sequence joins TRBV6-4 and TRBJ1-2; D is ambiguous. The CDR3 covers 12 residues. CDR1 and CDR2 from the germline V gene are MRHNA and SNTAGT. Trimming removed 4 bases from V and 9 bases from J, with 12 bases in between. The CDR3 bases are TGTGCCAGCAGTGCAGCGGCGGGGAGCTACACCTTC. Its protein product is CASSAAAGSYTF.

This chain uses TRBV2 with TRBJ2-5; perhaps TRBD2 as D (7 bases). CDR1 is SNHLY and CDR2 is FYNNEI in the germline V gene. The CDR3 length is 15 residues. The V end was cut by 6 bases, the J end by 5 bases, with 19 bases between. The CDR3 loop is CASRPVSGGGETQYF. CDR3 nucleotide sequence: TGTGCCAGCAGGCCCGTCTCGGGGGGCGGGGAGACCCAGTACTTC.

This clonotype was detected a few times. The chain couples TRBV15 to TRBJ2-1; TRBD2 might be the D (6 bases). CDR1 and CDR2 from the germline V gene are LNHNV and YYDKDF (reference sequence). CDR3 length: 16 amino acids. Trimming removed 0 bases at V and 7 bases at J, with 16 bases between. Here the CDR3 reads CATSRDQSPSANEQFF. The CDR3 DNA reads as TGTGCCACCAGCAGAGATCAATCCCCTAGCGCTAATGAGCAGTTCTTC. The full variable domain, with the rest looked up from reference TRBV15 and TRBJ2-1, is DAMVIQNPRYQVTQFGKPVTLSCSQTLNHNVMYWYQQKSSQAPKLLFHYYDKDFNNEADTPDNFQSRRPNTSFCFLDIRSPGLGDTAMYLCATSRDQSPSANEQFFGPGTRLTVL.

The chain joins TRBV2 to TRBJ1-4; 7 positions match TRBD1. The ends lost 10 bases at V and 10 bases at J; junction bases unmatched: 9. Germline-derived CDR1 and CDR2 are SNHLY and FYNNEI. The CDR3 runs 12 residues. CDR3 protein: CATRQGPGKLFF. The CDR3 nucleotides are TGTGCCACCAGACAGGGACCGGGAAAACTGTTTTTT.

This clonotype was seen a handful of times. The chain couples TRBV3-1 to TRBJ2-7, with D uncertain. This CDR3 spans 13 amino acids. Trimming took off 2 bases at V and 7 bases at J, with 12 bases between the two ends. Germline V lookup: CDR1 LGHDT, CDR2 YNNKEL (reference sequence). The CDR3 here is CASSQRAYNEQYF. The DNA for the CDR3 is TGTGCCAGCAGCCAAAGGGCTTACAATGAGCAGTACTTC.

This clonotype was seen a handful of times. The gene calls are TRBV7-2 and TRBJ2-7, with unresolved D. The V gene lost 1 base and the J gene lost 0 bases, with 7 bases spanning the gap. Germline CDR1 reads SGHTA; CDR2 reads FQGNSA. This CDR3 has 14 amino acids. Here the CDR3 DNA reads TGTGCCAGCAGCTTAGGATGGGGCTCCTACGAGCAGTACTTC. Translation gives CASSLGWGSYEQYF.

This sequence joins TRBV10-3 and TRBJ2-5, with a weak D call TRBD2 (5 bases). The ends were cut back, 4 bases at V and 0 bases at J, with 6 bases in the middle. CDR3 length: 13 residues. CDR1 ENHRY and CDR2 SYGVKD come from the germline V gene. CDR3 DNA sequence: TGTGCCATCAGTGCGGGGAACCAAGAGACCCAGTACTTC. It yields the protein CAISAGNQETQYF.

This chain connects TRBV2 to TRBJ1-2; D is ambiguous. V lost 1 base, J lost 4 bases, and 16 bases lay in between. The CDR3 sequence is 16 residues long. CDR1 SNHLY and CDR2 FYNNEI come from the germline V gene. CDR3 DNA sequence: TGTGCCAGCAGTGAAGGGGCCGTCGGCAGAGGCTATGGCTACACCTTC. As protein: CASSEGAVGRGYGYTF.

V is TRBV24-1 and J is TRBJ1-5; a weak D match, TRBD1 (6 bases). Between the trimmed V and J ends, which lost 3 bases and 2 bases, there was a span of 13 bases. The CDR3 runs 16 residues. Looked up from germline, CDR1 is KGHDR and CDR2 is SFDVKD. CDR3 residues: CATSDQTKGGNQPQHF. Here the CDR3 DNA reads TGTGCCACCAGTGATCAAACCAAGGGGGGCAATCAGCCCCAGCATTTT.

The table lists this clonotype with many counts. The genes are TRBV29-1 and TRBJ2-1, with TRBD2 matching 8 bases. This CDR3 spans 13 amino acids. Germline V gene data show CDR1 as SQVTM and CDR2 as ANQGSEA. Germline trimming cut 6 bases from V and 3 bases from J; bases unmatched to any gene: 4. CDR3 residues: CSVGLAIYNEQFF. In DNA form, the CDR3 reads TGCAGCGTCGGACTAGCAATCTACAATGAGCAGTTCTTC.

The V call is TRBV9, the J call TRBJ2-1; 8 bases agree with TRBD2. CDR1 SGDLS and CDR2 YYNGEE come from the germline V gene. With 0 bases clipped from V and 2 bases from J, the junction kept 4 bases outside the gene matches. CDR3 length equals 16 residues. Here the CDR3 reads CASSVDGGGTYNEQFF. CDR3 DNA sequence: TGTGCCAGCAGCGTAGACGGCGGGGGGACCTACAATGAGCAGTTCTTC. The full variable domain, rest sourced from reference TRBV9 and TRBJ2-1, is DSGVTQTPKHLITATGQRVTLRCSPRSGDLSVYWYQQSLDQGLQFLIQYYNGEERAKGNILERFSAQQFPDLHSELNLSSLELGDSALYFCASSVDGGGTYNEQFFGPGTRLTVL.

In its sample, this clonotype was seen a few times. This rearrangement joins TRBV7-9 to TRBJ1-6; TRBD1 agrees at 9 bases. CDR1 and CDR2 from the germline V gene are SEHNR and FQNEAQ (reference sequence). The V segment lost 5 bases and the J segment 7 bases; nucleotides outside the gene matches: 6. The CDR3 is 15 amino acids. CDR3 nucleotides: TGTGCCAGCAGCACCACGGGACAGGGCAATTCACCCCTCCACTTT. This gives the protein CASSTTGQGNSPLHF.

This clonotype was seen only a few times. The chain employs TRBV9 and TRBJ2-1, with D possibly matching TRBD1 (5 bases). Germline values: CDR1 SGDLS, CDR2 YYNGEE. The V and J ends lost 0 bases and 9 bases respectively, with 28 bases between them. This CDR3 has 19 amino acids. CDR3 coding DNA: TGTGCCAGCAGCGTAGGTGGGGCAATCGGGCTCCATAATATTGGTGAGCAGTTCTTC. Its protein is CASSVGGAIGLHNIGEQFF.

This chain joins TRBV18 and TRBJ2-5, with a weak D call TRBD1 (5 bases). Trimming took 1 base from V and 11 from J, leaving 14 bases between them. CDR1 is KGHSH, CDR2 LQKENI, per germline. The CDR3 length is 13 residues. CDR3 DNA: TGTGCCAGCTCACCACGCCAGGGCAAGGGGCAGTACTTC. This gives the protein CASSPRQGKGQYF. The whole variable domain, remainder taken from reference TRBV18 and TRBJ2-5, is NAGVMQNPRHLVRRRGQEARLRCSPMKGHSHVYWYRQLPEEGLKFMVYLQKENIIDESGMPKERFSAEFPKEGPSILRIQQVVRGDSAAYFCASSPRQGKGQYFGPGTRLLVL.

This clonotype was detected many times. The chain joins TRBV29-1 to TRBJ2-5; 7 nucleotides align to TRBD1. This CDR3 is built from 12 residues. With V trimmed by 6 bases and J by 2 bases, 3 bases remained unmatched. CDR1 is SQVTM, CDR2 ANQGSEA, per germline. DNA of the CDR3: TGCAGCGTCCAGACAGGGCAAGAGACCCAGTACTTC. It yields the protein CSVQTGQETQYF.

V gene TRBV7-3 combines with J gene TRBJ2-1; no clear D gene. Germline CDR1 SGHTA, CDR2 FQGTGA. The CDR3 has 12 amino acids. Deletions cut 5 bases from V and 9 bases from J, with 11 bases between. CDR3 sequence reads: CASSPQPGEQFF. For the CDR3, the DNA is TGTGCCAGCAGCCCCCAACCCGGTGAGCAGTTCTTC. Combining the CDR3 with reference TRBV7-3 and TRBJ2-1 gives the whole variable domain GAGVSQTPSNKVTEKGKYVELRCDPISGHTALYWYRQSLGQGPEFLIYFQGTGAADDSGLPNDRFFAVRPEGSVSTLKIQRTERGDSAVYLCASSPQPGEQFFGPGTRLTVL.

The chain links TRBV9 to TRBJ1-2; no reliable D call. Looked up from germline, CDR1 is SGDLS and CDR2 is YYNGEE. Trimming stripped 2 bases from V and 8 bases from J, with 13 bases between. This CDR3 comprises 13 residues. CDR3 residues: CASSVDGKSGYTF. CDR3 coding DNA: TGTGCCAGCAGCGTCGACGGTAAATCGGGCTACACCTTC.